Many counts were recorded for the clone carrying this T cell receptor (beta chain). Its antigen remains unknown. Unique molecular identifiers were incorporated into the prepared TCRbeta library. TCRdb fed the PCR reads into MiXCR, producing one record per CDR3 protein. The profile shows around 180,000 distinct CDR3 sequences, 11% of them singletons. The data belong to a study of T-cell reconstitution after alpha-beta-depleted transplantation in children. The CDR3 covers 16 residues. Trimming pared 4 bases from V and 0 bases from J, leaving 13 bases between. Germline CDR1 and CDR2: MGHRA and YSYEKL. Points from the study as a whole: Several hundred rapidly expanded clones from non-depleted graft cells reportedly supplied alpha-beta T cells about two months post-transplant. Some patients showed high day-60 TCRbeta diversity, which derived from surviving recipient T cells and thymic progenitors. By one year post-transplant, T-cell counts and diversity largely arose from T cells that were newly produced.

The source is a boy aged 2-15 years with acute myeloid leukemia, due to receive a stem cell transplant. The material was PBMCs, obtained before TCRalphabeta/CD19-depleted stem cell transplant. The chain employs TRBV4-1 and TRBJ2-1; maybe TRBD2 (5 bases). The CDR3 region has the DNA TGCGCCAGCAGCCGTCGGGATTCGGTCTCCTACAATGAGCAGTTCTTC. It yields the protein CASSRRDSVSYNEQFF.